This TCR beta chain comes out of a study of blood T cells in healthy people across ages. Overall study results and limits: Naive CD4+ cell counts and diversity both ran higher in long-lived than in aged donors. With naive T cell percentage, TCR beta diversity showed a strong correlation.

For the second PCR, which ran for about 7 to 11 cycles, a sample-barcoded 5' primer and a J-beta primer mix were used. Every molecule of cDNA carried a tag from a template-switch adaptor with 12 random nucleotides. Each CDR3 protein gets one entry after TCRdb re-called the 5' RACE reads with MiXCR. The sample lists 1,100,000 or so distinct CDR3 sequences, 40% to 45% occurring once. This clonotype was seen a handful of times. Its specificity is unknown. The V gene's germline CDR1 is DFQATT and CDR2 SNEGSKA (reference sequence). Trimming removed 3 bases from V and 3 bases from J; junction bases left unmatched: 13. The CDR3 is made up of 16 amino acids. Donor samples were obtained from healthy Caucasian individuals from Russia, aged roughly 6 to 90.

The rearrangement uses TRBV20-1 and TRBJ2-7, with 8 bases fitting TRBD2. This clonotype was sampled from a woman aged 55-69 years in good health. The sequencing sample was made of blood. Here the CDR3 reads CSARSPGLGALYEQYF. CDR3 DNA sequence: TGCAGTGCTAGGTCCCCGGGACTAGGAGCTCTCTACGAGCAGTACTTC.